The clone carrying this T cell receptor (beta chain) was observed a few times. V gave up 4 bases and J gave up 4 bases, with 15 bases separating them. Germline V CDR1 and CDR2: SEHNR, FQNEAQ (reference sequence). The CDR3 totals 15 residues. This entry comes from a study of blood T cell repertoires in COVID-19. About the study: Collection of acute and convalescent COVID-19 samples took place in the United States, Italy and Spain. Nucleic acid was either cDNA or gDNA, and it came from T cells, B-cell-depleted T cells, or PBMCs.

The method was immunoSEQ multiplex PCR; TCRdb's version includes in-frame clones alone and lacks a portion of them. The sample has fewer than 85,000 clones; approximately 88% are singletons. This receptor was obtained from a man aged 55 to 70 with acute or convalescent COVID-19. Sequencing input: peripheral blood. The chain is built from TRBV7-9 and TRBJ2-3, with a possible D match to TRBD1 (6 bases). The CDR3 bases are TGTGCCAGCAGCTCTTATACAGGGTCCGCAGATACGCAGTATTTT. Its translation is CASSSYTGSADTQYF.